These 30 T cell receptor beta chains were all obtained from the same sample, sequenced in a study of sequential checkpoint blockade in melanoma. Sequenced by immunoSEQ multiplex PCR; TCRdb stores in-frame clones only, minus some. This table has around 13,000 clones, 70% to 80% appearing once. As to treatment: randomized to nivolumab then ipilimumab (arm A) or the reverse (arm B). The sequencing here drew on CD8+ T cells sorted from blood (inferred from file names), taken from a patient given nivolumab and ipilimumab in sequence. These receptors originate from a human donor with melanoma.

This chain uses TRBV5-6 with TRBJ1-2; 7 positions match TRBD1. The CDR3 covers 13 residues. Germline V lookup: CDR1 SGHDT, CDR2 YYEEEE. With 0 bases clipped from V and 5 bases from J, the junction kept 1 base outside the gene matches. As DNA, the CDR3 is TGTGCCAGCAGCTTGGGCAGGGGGTATGGCTACACCTTC. This translates into CASSLGRGYGYTF.

This sequence joins TRBV5-1 and TRBJ2-1, with D possibly TRBD1 on 6 matching bases. The CDR3 loop spans 12 amino acids. The ends were cut back, 6 bases at V and 7 bases at J, with 11 bases in the middle. From germline, CDR1 is SGHRS and CDR2 YFSETQ. CDR3 in DNA: TGCGCCAGCACCTCCCAGGGGAATGAGCAGTTCTTC. Translated: CASTSQGNEQFF.

For the CDR3, the DNA is TGTGCCAGTGGGACAGGGAGAGGCTACGAGCAGTACGTC. It yields the protein CASGTGRGYEQYV. The rearrangement joins TRBV27 to TRBJ2-7; 9 bases map to TRBD1. The germline gives CDR1 MNHEY, CDR2 SMNVEV (reference sequence). This CDR3 is built from 13 residues. The V and J ends lost 9 bases and 3 bases, in that order; junction bases with no gene match: 6.

Here the CDR3 reads CASSLPSGRALDTQYF. Written as DNA, the CDR3 is TGTGCCAGCAGCTTACCTAGCGGGAGGGCCTTGGATACGCAGTATTTT. This chain connects TRBV7-8 to TRBJ2-3, with 12 bases identical to TRBD2. The V and J ends lost 2 bases and 6 bases, in that order; junction bases with no gene match: 6. Germline-derived CDR1 and CDR2 are SGHVS and FQNEAQ. The CDR3 consists of 16 residues.

The rearrangement links TRBV25-1 to TRBJ2-7; 8 bases fit TRBD2. The J call may be mistaken, given a closer DNA end match to TRBJ2-5. CDR1 MGHDK and CDR2 SYGVNS come from the germline V gene. This CDR3 contains 15 residues. CDR3 bases: TGTGCCAGCAGTGAGCCTCCCGGGGGGGAGGAGACCCAGTACTTC. Encoded protein: CASSEPPGGEETQYF.

This clone has only a few counts. This chain uses TRBV5-6 with TRBJ1-2, with D tentatively TRBD1 (6 bases). V lost 4 bases and J lost 13, with 17 bases in between. Germline loops: CDR1 SGHDT, CDR2 YYEEEE. The CDR3 contains 12 residues. The CDR3 loop is CASSILTGRFTF. CDR3 bases: TGTGCCAGCAGCATATTAACAGGGCGGTTCACCTTC.

The V and J genes are TRBV6-1 and TRBJ2-5; the match to TRBD1 covers 8 bases. The CDR3 is 14 amino acids. After removal of 5 bases from V and 5 bases from J, the junction contained 7 bases not matched to a gene. Germline-derived CDR1 and CDR2 are MNHNS and SASEGT. The CDR3 protein is CASSPTGGGETQYF. Written as DNA, the CDR3 is TGTGCCAGCAGTCCCACAGGGGGTGGGGAGACCCAGTACTTC.

The chain has TRBV7-9 and TRBJ1-2; 8 bases map to TRBD1. Per the germline V gene, CDR1 is SEHNR and CDR2 is FQNEAQ (reference sequence). The junction had 5 bases not matched to a gene; V was cut back by 6 bases and J by 8 bases. This CDR3 has 12 residues. DNA for the CDR3: TGTGCCAGCAGGTTCGGACAGGGCGGCTACACCTTC. Its protein product is CASRFGQGGYTF.

This clone is labeled as medium-sized. The J gene is TRBJ1-4, the V gene TRBV19; D is possibly TRBD1 (6 bases). From germline, CDR1 is LNHDA and CDR2 SQIVND (reference sequence). Trimming removed 5 bases from V and 8 bases from J, with 18 bases in between. The CDR3 consists of 15 residues. The CDR3 reads CASSADYRVDEKLFF. The DNA for the CDR3 is TGTGCCAGTAGTGCTGATTACAGGGTAGACGAAAAACTGTTTTTT.

V is TRBV4-1 and J is TRBJ1-5; 8 bases map to TRBD1. The CDR3 runs 16 residues. Germline CDR1 reads MGHRA; CDR2 reads YSYEKL. V lost 4 bases and J lost 3; bases outside the gene matches: 8. The CDR3 here is CASSLGGQGDNQPQHF. The CDR3 DNA follows: TGCGCCAGCAGCCTGGGAGGACAGGGAGACAATCAGCCCCAGCATTTT.

The chain recombines TRBV9 with TRBJ2-1, with 8 bases aligning to TRBD2. J lost 6 bases, V lost 4 bases, and 12 bases had no gene match. Germline lookup yields CDR1 SGDLS and CDR2 YYNGEE. This CDR3 has 16 residues. CDR3 DNA: TGTGCCAGCAGCCCACCGTGGCGGGGGGCGCGCAATGAGCAGTTCTTC. It specifies CASSPPWRGARNEQFF.

CDR3 sequence: CASSSTQNIQYF. The DNA of the CDR3 is TGTGCCAGCAGCTCGACTCAAAACATTCAGTACTTC. This chain links TRBV7-9 with TRBJ2-4; D call uncertain. The germline gives CDR1 SEHNR, CDR2 FQNEAQ (reference sequence). This CDR3 comprises 12 residues. V was trimmed by 4 bases and J by 5 bases, leaving 6 bases between them.

DNA of the CDR3: TGTGCCAGCAGCTTACCTAACAGGGGCGATAGAGAGACCCAGTACTTC. It translates to CASSLPNRGDRETQYF. V is TRBV7-9 and J is TRBJ2-5; 7 nucleotides line up with TRBD1. The CDR3 is 16 amino acids. Germline loops: CDR1 SEHNR, CDR2 FQNEAQ (reference sequence). Trimming cost V 2 bases and J 4 bases; bases outside gene matches: 10.

Concerning this clone: Other nucleotide sequences from this sample produce the same CDR3. The rearrangement uses TRBV5-1 and TRBJ1-1; D gene unclear. Germline values: CDR1 SGHRS, CDR2 YFSETQ. The V gene lost 4 bases and the J gene lost 5 bases, with 12 bases spanning the gap. The length of the CDR3 is 13 residues. CDR3 protein: CASSLSRKTEAFF. The CDR3 region has the DNA TGCGCCAGCAGCCTATCGAGGAAAACTGAAGCTTTCTTT.

The chain uses TRBV5-1 and TRBJ1-2, with TRBD1 matching 7 bases. V lost 4 bases and J lost 4; bases outside the gene matches: 4. The CDR3 consists of 13 residues. CDR1 and CDR2 from the germline V gene are SGHRS and YFSETQ. The CDR3 region is CASSPGTAYGYTF. As DNA, the CDR3 is TGCGCCAGCAGCCCCGGGACAGCCTATGGCTACACCTTC.

The rearrangement uses TRBV6-5 and TRBJ1-6, with a possible D match to TRBD1 (5 bases). The CDR3 has 15 amino acids. V lost 5 bases and J 10 bases, leaving 18 bases between the germline ends. The V gene's germline CDR1 is MNHEY and CDR2 SVGAGI. The CDR3 is CASSPREGRGSPLHF. The CDR3 DNA reads TGTGCCAGCAGTCCTCGTGAGGGGCGGGGGTCACCCCTCCACTTT.

This clone came up a few times. The V gene is TRBV13, the J gene TRBJ1-3, with TRBD1 matching over 8 bases. Trimming at V came to 5 bases and at J to 4 bases, leaving 7 bases not matched to a gene. The germline CDR1 and CDR2 sequences are PRHDT and FYEKMQ (reference sequence). The CDR3 is 15 amino acids. This chain's CDR3 is CASSGGTGIGNTIYF. The CDR3 DNA is TGTGCCAGCAGCGGAGGGACAGGAATAGGAAACACCATATATTTT.

The V and J genes are TRBV10-3 and TRBJ1-5, with D maybe TRBD1 (5 bases). The CDR3 has 18 amino acids. V was trimmed by 3 bases and J by 4 bases, leaving 22 bases between them. Per the germline V gene, CDR1 is ENHRY and CDR2 is SYGVKD. The CDR3 coding sequence is TGTGCCATCAGTGAATTTGCAACGGCTCGACGGGGGAATCAGCCCCAGCATTTT. This gives the protein CAISEFATARRGNQPQHF.

In its sample, this clone was seen a few times. This rearrangement joins TRBV7-9 to TRBJ1-2; D gene ambiguous. The CDR3 spans 13 residues. CDR1 is SEHNR, CDR2 FQNEAQ, per germline (reference sequence). The V and J ends lost 1 base and 7 bases respectively, with 10 bases between them. This chain's CDR3 is CASSLGHPPGYTF. DNA for the CDR3: TGTGCCAGCAGCTTAGGGCACCCACCTGGCTACACCTTC. The whole variable domain, remainder taken from reference TRBV7-9 and TRBJ1-2, is DTGVSQNPRHKITKRGQNVTFRCDPISEHNRLYWYRQTLGQGPEFLTYFQNEAQLEKSRLLSDRFSAERPKGSFSTLEIQRTEQGDSAMYLCASSLGHPPGYTFGSGTRLTVV.

V is TRBV19 and J is TRBJ1-5, with D perhaps matching TRBD1 (5 bases). CDR1 and CDR2 (germline): LNHDA, SQIVND (reference sequence). Between the trimmed V and J ends, which lost 5 bases and 1 base, there was a span of 21 bases. The CDR3 runs 18 residues. CDR3 loop: CASSSPQGGERSNQPQHF. In DNA, the CDR3 is TGTGCCAGTAGTTCCCCCCAGGGAGGGGAAAGGAGCAATCAGCCCCAGCATTTT.

This clone came up once. The chain combines TRBV7-9 with TRBJ1-4, with no clear D. V lost 4 bases, J lost 4 bases, and 13 bases lay in between. CDR3 length: 15 amino acids. Germline values: CDR1 SEHNR, CDR2 FQNEAQ (reference sequence). The CDR3 region is CASSSYRAVNEKLFF. CDR3 nucleotides: TGTGCCAGCAGCTCTTACAGAGCAGTTAATGAAAAACTGTTTTTT.

The V call is TRBV13, the J call TRBJ1-5, with a possible D match to TRBD1 (5 bases). V lost 0 bases and J lost 9, with 18 bases in between. This CDR3 contains 16 residues. Germline CDR1 and CDR2: PRHDT and FYEKMQ (reference sequence). CDR3 amino acids: CASSLGRGASRWPQHF. The DNA of the CDR3 is TGTGCCAGCAGCTTAGGCCGTGGGGCGTCGCGGTGGCCCCAGCATTTT.

This chain uses TRBV11-2 with TRBJ2-7; 7 bases fit TRBD1. The germline gives CDR1 SGHAT, CDR2 FQNNGV. The junction had 5 bases not matched to a gene; V was cut back by 3 bases and J by 3 bases. This CDR3 is 14 amino acids long. Here the CDR3 reads CASSFFSGGYEQYF. CDR3 DNA: TGTGCCAGCAGCTTCTTTTCAGGGGGCTACGAGCAGTACTTC.

This clone was detected only a few times. The chain links TRBV19 to TRBJ2-7; maybe TRBD1 (5 bases). Per germline, CDR1 LNHDA and CDR2 SQIVND (reference sequence). Deletions cut 1 base from V and 4 bases from J, with 14 bases between. The length of the CDR3 is 15 residues. CDR3 sequence (DNA): TGTGCCAGTAGTATAGCAGGGCCGAAGGGGTACGAGCAGTACTTC. Residues: CASSIAGPKGYEQYF.

This chain connects TRBV4-1 to TRBJ2-1; 10 positions agree with TRBD1. Germline-derived CDR1 and CDR2 are MGHRA and YSYEKL. The CDR3 runs 15 residues. V shed 6 bases, J shed 8 bases, and the junction held 10 bases outside the gene matches. In nucleotides, the CDR3 is TGCGCCAGCAGGCCGGGACAGGGGATGGGCGATGAGCAGTTCTTC. As protein: CASRPGQGMGDEQFF.

The chain carries TRBV7-9 and TRBJ1-2; 7 bases are shared with TRBD1. CDR3 length equals 15 residues. V trimming: 0 bases; J trimming: 4 bases; junction bases outside the gene matches: 5. CDR1 is SEHNR and CDR2 is FQNEAQ in the germline V gene (reference sequence). The CDR3 bases are TGTGCCAGCAGCTTAGCGGGACAGCTAATCTATGGCTACACCTTC. This gives the protein CASSLAGQLIYGYTF.

The chain couples TRBV29-1 to TRBJ2-7; 11 nucleotides match TRBD2. With 5 bases clipped from V and 0 bases from J, the junction kept 6 bases outside the gene matches. Germline values: CDR1 SQVTM, CDR2 ANQGSEA. The CDR3 sequence is 15 residues long. The CDR3 sequence is CSVRLAGSPSYEQYF. CDR3 sequence (DNA): TGCAGCGTTAGACTAGCGGGGTCACCCTCCTACGAGCAGTACTTC.

The chain carries TRBV7-9 and TRBJ1-2; TRBD1 agrees at 9 bases. CDR3 length: 14 residues. The germline gives CDR1 SEHNR, CDR2 FQNEAQ (reference sequence). The V segment lost 11 bases and the J segment 8 bases; nucleotides outside the gene matches: 15. CDR3 DNA sequence: TGTGCCGGATTTCCTGGACAGGGGTCTTTCGGCTACACCTTC. Amino acid sequence: CAGFPGQGSFGYTF.

The chain links TRBV2 to TRBJ2-5; D perhaps matches TRBD1 (6 bases). CDR1 and CDR2 from the germline V gene are SNHLY and FYNNEI. The CDR3 extends over 15 amino acids. V was pared by 6 bases and J by 1 base, with 15 bases between. CDR3: CASRAPRDTQETQYF. CDR3 in DNA: TGTGCCAGCAGGGCCCCAAGGGACACCCAAGAGACCCAGTACTTC.

The chain couples TRBV6-1 to TRBJ1-1; weak D call: TRBD1 (6 bases). There are 13 residues in the CDR3. Between the trimmed V and J ends, which lost 11 bases and 1 base, there was a span of 14 bases. Germline CDR1 reads MNHNS; CDR2 reads SASEGT. The CDR3 DNA reads as TGTGCCCATGGGGGGGCGGGGAACACTGAAGCTTTCTTT. This translates into CAHGGAGNTEAFF.